The 11 T cell receptor beta chains listed next were all sequenced from one sample in a study of T cells after yellow fever vaccination. TCRdb independently ran MiXCR on the 5' RACE reads; one entry per CDR3 protein. The sample yields roughly 110,000 distinct CDR3 sequences, approximately 8.4% seen once. The material sequenced was CD8+ T cells sorted from PBMCs, taken 45 days after the yellow fever booster vaccination. Source of these receptors: a man aged 25 to 45 who received the YFV17D yellow fever vaccine.

This clonotype was counted ten times or more. The conserved closing phenylalanine or tryptophan is absent in this CDR3, likely reflecting a read error. The limits of the CDR3 on the DNA are not certain, so only TCRdb's listed CDR3 is given. V usage is TRBV10-3 and J usage is TRBJ2-7; TRBD1 is the table's D call and was not checked against the DNA. The CDR3 region is 10 residues in length, termini included. Germline values: CDR1 ENHRY, CDR2 SYGVKD. The CDR3 sequence is CAIRGDNRYD.

This clonotype has just a few counts. The chain employs TRBV12-3 or TRBV12-4 and TRBJ2-7; the D gene is possibly TRBD2 (6 bases). Trimming left V 5 bases short and J 7 bases short, with 18 bases between. The CDR3 length is 14 residues. CDR3 in amino acids: CASSPDPRGKEQYF. CDR3 nucleotide sequence: TGTGCCAGCAGTCCGGACCCACGGGGGAAGGAGCAGTACTTC.

This clonotype has ten or more counts. This chain links TRBV7-2 with TRBJ2-5; TRBD2 matches at 7 bases. The germline V gene has CDR1 SGHTA and CDR2 FQGNSA. This CDR3 region has 15 residues. The trim removed 1 base at V and 1 base at J, leaving 3 bases unmatched. The CDR3 protein is CASSLGASGQETQYF. In nucleotides, the CDR3 is TGTGCCAGCAGCTTAGGAGCTAGCGGCCAAGAGACCCAGTACTTC.

The sample holds many counts of this clonotype. This sequence joins TRBV4-2 and TRBJ1-1; D gene unclear. V lost 1 base to trimming and J lost 3 bases, with 12 bases between them. Germline values: CDR1 LGHNA, CDR2 YNFKEQ. This CDR3 is 15 amino acids long. The CDR3 region is CASSQVGGEDTEAFF. CDR3 DNA: TGTGCCAGCAGCCAAGTAGGCGGGGAGGACACTGAAGCTTTCTTT.

This clonotype has a count of ten or more. The DNA for the CDR3 is TGTGCCAGTGGGAGAGGCGAGGCCGGGGAGCTGTTTTTT. Its protein product is CASGRGEAGELFF. The genes are TRBV6-2 or TRBV6-3 and TRBJ2-2, with TRBD2 as a possible D gene (5 bases). V shed 9 bases and J shed 6 bases, with 14 bases lying between them. The CDR3 extends over 13 amino acids. The germline V gene has CDR1 MNHEY and CDR2 SVGEGT.

This clonotype was counted many times. The chain combines TRBV20-1 with TRBJ2-1, with 8 nucleotides matching TRBD1. V gave up 1 base and J gave up 3 bases; unmatched junction bases: 5. Per germline, CDR1 DFQATT and CDR2 SNEGSKA (reference sequence). There are 15 residues in the CDR3. CDR3 region: CSARAPDRVYNEQFF. In nucleotides, the CDR3 is TGCAGTGCTAGAGCCCCGGACAGGGTCTACAATGAGCAGTTCTTC.

This clonotype was observed at least ten times. The chain recombines TRBV6-5 with TRBJ2-1; D could derive from TRBD1 or TRBD2 (5 bases each). V was shortened by 0 bases and J by 5 bases, with 8 bases between the two germline ends. Germline V gives CDR1 MNHEY, CDR2 SVGAGI. This CDR3 is built from 14 residues. CDR3 nucleotide sequence: TGTGCCAGCAGTTACTCGAGGGGTAACAATGAGCAGTTCTTC. Its translation is CASSYSRGNNEQFF.

About this clonotype: This may be a read error: a much more frequent sequence differs by one nucleotide. The rearrangement uses TRBV19 and TRBJ2-7; a weak D match, TRBD2 (6 bases). The CDR3 loop spans 15 amino acids. Germline CDR1 is LNHDA and CDR2 is SQIVND (reference sequence). The CDR3 here is CGSSDSGGEFNEQYF. The DNA for the CDR3 is TGTGGCAGTAGTGACTCAGGCGGGGAGTTCAACGAGCAGTACTTC. The full variable domain, its missing parts supplied by reference TRBV19 and TRBJ2-7, is DGGITQSPKYLFRKEGQNVTLSCEQNLNHDAMYWYRQDPGQGLRLIYYSQIVNDFQKGDIAEGYSVSREKKESFPLTVTSAQKNPTAFYLCGSSDSGGEFNEQYFGPGTRLTVT.

This clonotype was detected many times. The chain carries TRBV4-3 and TRBJ2-1, with a tentative D call TRBD1 (6 bases). In germline, CDR1 is LGHNA, CDR2 YSLEER. Trimming cost V 0 bases and J 10 bases, with 10 bases left between them. The CDR3 totals 13 residues. The CDR3 spells CASSQDYGTEQFF. The CDR3 DNA is TGCGCCAGCAGCCAAGATTACGGGACAGAGCAGTTCTTC.

For this clonotype: This sequence may be a read error, since a much larger clone differs from it by one base. V gene TRBV4-2 combines with J gene TRBJ1-5; no clear D. The CDR3 runs to 15 residues. Germline lookup yields CDR1 LGHNA and CDR2 YNFKEQ. V lost 3 bases and J lost 1, with 10 bases in between. Here the CDR3 DNA reads TGTGCCAGCAGCCACGAGCTGGGGAGCAATCAGCCCCAGCATTTT. As protein: CASSHELGSNQPQHF.

This clonotype was counted at least ten times. The rearrangement links TRBV7-2 to TRBJ2-5; D remains unclear. Trimming removed 4 bases at V and 2 bases at J, with 11 bases between. The CDR3 extends over 14 amino acids. Germline V gives CDR1 SGHTA, CDR2 FQGNSA. The CDR3, as DNA: TGTGCCAGCAGCTCCGACGACGGACAAGAGACCCAGTACTTC. Protein: CASSSDDGQETQYF.